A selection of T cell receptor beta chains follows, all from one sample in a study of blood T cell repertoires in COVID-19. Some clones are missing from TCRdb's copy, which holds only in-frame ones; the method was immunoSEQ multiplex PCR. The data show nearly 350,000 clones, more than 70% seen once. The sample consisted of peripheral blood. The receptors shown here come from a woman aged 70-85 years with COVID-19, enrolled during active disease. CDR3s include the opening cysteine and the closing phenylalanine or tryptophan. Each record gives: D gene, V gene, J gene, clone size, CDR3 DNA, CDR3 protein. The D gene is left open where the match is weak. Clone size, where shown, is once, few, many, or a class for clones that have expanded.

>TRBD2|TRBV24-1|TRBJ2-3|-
TGTGCCACCAGTGATCCAGCGGGGCCTAGCACAGATACGCAGTATTTT
CATSDPAGPSTDTQYF
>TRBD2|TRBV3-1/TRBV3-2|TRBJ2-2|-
TGTGCCAGCAGCCCCCTGGGCGGGGGAGGCTTGGGGGAGCTGTTTTTT
CASSPLGGGGLGELFF
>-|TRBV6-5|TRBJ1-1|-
TGTGCCAGCAGTTTACAGGCCCTGAACACTGAAGCTTTCTTT
CASSLQALNTEAFF
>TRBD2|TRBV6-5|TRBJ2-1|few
TGTGCCAGTTGGGGGGGATGGGGTGAGCAGTTCTTC
CASWGGWGEQFF
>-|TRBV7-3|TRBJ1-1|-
TGTGCCAGCACCTCGGGGATCTTT
CASTSGIF
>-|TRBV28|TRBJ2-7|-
TGTGCCAGCAGTGCCGCCCGGGTCTCGGACTACGAGCAGTACTTC
CASSAARVSDYEQYF
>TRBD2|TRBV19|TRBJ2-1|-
TGTGCCAGTAGTATAGGTCCTAGCGGGGGAAATGAGCAGTTCTTC
CASSIGPSGGNEQFF
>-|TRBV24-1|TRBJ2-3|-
TGTGCCACCAGTGATTACAGGACGGGAGATACGCAGTATTTT
CATSDYRTGDTQYF
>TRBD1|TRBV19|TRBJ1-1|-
TGTGCCAGTAGTATAACAGGGGGCAAGGCTGAAGCTTTCTTT
CASSITGGKAEAFF
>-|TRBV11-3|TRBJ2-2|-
TGTGCCAGCAGCTTAGGTCCACAGGGAGGGCGCACCGGGGAGCTGTTTTTT
CASSLGPQGGRTGELFF
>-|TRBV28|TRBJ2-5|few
TGTGCCAGCAGGGAGCCCCAAGAGACCCAGTACTTC
CASREPQETQYF
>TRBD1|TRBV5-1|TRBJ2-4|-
TGCGCCAGCAGCTGGGGACAGATGGGGGCCAAAAACATTCAGTACTTC
CASSWGQMGAKNIQYF
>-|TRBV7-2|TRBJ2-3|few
TGTGCCAGCAGCTTAGTCTTTGGGGCGGACAGCACAGATACGCAGTATTTT
CASSLVFGADSTDTQYF
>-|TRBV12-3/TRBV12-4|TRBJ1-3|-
TGTGCCAGCAGTTTAGAACAGGGAAACACCATATATTTT
CASSLEQGNTIYF
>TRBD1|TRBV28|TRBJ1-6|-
TGTGCCAGCAGCTCAATGGGACAGGGCTCCTATAATTCACCCCTCCACTTT
CASSSMGQGSYNSPLHF
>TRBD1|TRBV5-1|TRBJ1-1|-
TGCGCCAGCAGCTTAACAGGGGGGGACACTGAAGCTTTCTTT
CASSLTGGDTEAFF
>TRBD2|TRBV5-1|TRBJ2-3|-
TGCGCCAGCAGCTCTAGCGGGGGGGCACCATCGACAGATACGCAGTATTTT
CASSSSGGAPSTDTQYF
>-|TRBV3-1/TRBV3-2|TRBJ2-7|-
TGTGCCAGCAGCCAAGATCCAGGGGAGTGGTCCTACGAGCAGTACTTC
CASSQDPGEWSYEQYF
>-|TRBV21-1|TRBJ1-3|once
TGTGCCAGCAGCCTCGGAGATGCAGGAAACACCATATATTTT
CASSLGDAGNTIYF
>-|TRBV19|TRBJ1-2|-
TGTGCCAGTAGTATCCTGGCCAGCGGAACGGGCTATGGCTACACCTTC
CASSILASGTGYGYTF
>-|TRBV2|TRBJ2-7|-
TGTGCCAGCAGTGAGGTCAGCTACGAGCAGTACTTC
CASSEVSYEQYF
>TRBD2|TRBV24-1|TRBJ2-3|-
TGTGCCACCAGTGACCCTAGCGGGGCGTTTTACACAGATACGCAGTATTTT
CATSDPSGAFYTDTQYF
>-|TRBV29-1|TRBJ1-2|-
TGCAGCGCCCAGACAGAAACTAACTATGGCTACACCTTC
CSAQTETNYGYTF
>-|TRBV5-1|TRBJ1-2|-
TGCGCCAGCAGCTTAGGGGTTCAAGGAAACTATGGCTACACCTTC
CASSLGVQGNYGYTF
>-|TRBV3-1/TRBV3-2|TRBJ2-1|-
TGTGCCAGCAGCCAAGGCGGGCCCCTAAATGAGCAGTTCTTC
CASSQGGPLNEQFF
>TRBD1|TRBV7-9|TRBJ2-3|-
TGTGCCAGCAGCAGACAGGGACCAGATACGCAGTATTTT
CASSRQGPDTQYF
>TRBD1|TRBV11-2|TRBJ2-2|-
TGTGCCAGCAGCTTGTACAGGGGGCAGGACACCGGGGAGCTGTTTTTT
CASSLYRGQDTGELFF
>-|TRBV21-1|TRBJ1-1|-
TGTGCCAGCGAGGGACAGAGGAACACTGAAGCTTTCTTT
CASEGQRNTEAFF
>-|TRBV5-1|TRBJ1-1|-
TGCGCCAGCAGCTTGGCGCCAGGGCTTGGTATCACTGAAGCTTTCTTT
CASSLAPGLGITEAFF
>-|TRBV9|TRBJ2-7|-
TGTGCCAGCAGTGACGGGAGCTCCTACGAGCAGTACTTC
CASSDGSSYEQYF
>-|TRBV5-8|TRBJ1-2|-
TGTGCCAGCAGCTTGTACCGGGAACTTGGCTACACCTTC
CASSLYRELGYTF
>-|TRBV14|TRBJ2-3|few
TGTGCCAGCAGGGCATCCGATACGCAGTATTTT
CASRASDTQYF
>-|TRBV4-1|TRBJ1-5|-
TGCGCCAGCAGCCAAGTTGGGGGGGCCCAGCATTTT
CASSQVGGAQHF
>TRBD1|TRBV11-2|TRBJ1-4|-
TGTGCCAGCAGGAGCCGACAGGGGGTCGTTGAAAAACTGTTTTTT
CASRSRQGVVEKLFF
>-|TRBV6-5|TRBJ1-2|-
TGTGCCAGCAGGCGGGACGGCAACTATGGCTACACCTTC
CASRRDGNYGYTF
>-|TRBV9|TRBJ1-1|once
TGTGCCAGCAGCGTAGGGGCGGGGAAGAACACTGAAGCTTTCTTT
CASSVGAGKNTEAFF
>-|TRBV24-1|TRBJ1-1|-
TGTGCCACCAGTGATTCGCTCTTGGGGACTCATGAGTTGGACACTGAAGCTTTCTTT
CATSDSLLGTHELDTEAFF
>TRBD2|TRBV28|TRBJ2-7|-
TGTGCCAGCAGTTTACCCTCTAGCGGGGGTAACGAGCAGTACTTC
CASSLPSSGGNEQYF
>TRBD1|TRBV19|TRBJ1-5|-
TGTGCCAGTAGTACTACAGGGGGGAGCAATCAGCCCCAGCATTTT
CASSTTGGSNQPQHF
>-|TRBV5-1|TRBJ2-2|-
TGCGCCAGCAGCCGGTGGGACATGAACACCGGGGAGCTGTTTTTT
CASSRWDMNTGELFF
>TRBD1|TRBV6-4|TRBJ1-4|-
TGTGCCAGCAGTGCCGCAGGGGGCGATGAAAAACTGTTTTTT
CASSAAGGDEKLFF
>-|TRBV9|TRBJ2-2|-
TGTGCCAGCAGCTTCGACACCGGGGAGCTGTTTTTT
CASSFDTGELFF
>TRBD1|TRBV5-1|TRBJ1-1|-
TGCGCCAGCAGCCCGGACCGACCAGGGACAGGGGACACTGAAGCTTTCTTT
CASSPDRPGTGDTEAFF
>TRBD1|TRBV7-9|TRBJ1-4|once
TGTGCCAGCAGCTTAAGCGGGACAGGTGAAAAACTGTTTTTT
CASSLSGTGEKLFF
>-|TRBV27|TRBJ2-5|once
TGTGCCAGCAGTTTAGACAGGGGAGGGGAAGAGACCCAGTACTTC
CASSLDRGGEETQYF
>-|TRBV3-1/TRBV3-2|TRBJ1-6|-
TGTGCCAGCAGCCACTTACAGGGCGTTGATTCACCCCTCCACTTT
CASSHLQGVDSPLHF
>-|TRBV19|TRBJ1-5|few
TGTGCCAGTAGTTCCCAGGGAAATCAGCCCCAGCATTTT
CASSSQGNQPQHF
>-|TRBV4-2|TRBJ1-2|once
TGTGCCAGCAGCCAAGAAAAACCGGACAGTCCCTATGGCTACACCTTC
CASSQEKPDSPYGYTF
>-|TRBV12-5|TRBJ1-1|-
TGTGCTAGTGGTTTGGTCGTCAAGGGGGGGATGAACACTGAAGCTTTCTTT
CASGLVVKGGMNTEAFF
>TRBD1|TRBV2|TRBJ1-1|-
TGTGCCAGCAGTCCTGACAGGGGGTATTCTGAAGCTTTCTTT
CASSPDRGYSEAFF
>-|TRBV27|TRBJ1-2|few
TGTGCCAGCAGTTTATGGTCAGGGGCAAGAGGCTACACCTTC
CASSLWSGARGYTF
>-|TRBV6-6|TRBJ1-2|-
TGTGCCAGCAGTTACGGAACAGGTAGCAACTATGGCTACACCTTC
CASSYGTGSNYGYTF
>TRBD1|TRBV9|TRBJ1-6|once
TGTGCCAGCAGCGGAGGGGGGGGACAGGGTGGTTCACCCCTCCACTTT
CASSGGGGQGGSPLHF
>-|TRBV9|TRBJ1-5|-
TGTGCCAGCAGCGATGAAAGGGGTGGTTACCCCCAGCATTTT
CASSDERGGYPQHF